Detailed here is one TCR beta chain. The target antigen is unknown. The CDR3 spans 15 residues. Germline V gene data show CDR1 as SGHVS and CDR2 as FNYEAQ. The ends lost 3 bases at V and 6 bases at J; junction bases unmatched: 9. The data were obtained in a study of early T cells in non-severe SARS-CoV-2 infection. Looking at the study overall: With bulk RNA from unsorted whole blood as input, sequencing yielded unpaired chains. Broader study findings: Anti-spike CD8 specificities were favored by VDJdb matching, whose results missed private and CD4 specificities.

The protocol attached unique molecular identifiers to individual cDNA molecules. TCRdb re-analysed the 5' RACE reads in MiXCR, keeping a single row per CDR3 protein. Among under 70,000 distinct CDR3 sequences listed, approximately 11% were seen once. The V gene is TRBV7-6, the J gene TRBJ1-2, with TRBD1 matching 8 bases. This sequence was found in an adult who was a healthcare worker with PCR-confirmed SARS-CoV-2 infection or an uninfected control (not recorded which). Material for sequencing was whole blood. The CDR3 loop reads CASSFSAGGLDGYTF. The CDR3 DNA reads TGTGCCAGCAGCTTCTCGGCAGGGGGCTTGGATGGCTACACCTTC.